The rows below give T cell receptor beta chains drawn from one sample of a study of blood T cell repertoires in COVID-19. Assay: immunoSEQ multiplex PCR; the TCRdb copy retains only in-frame clones and omits some. Of under 200,000 clones listed, 70% to 90% are singletons. The sequenced material came from peripheral blood. These receptor sequences come from a man aged 60-69 years with active or convalescent COVID-19. CDR3s include the opening cysteine and the closing phenylalanine or tryptophan. A D gene is named only where the DNA matches it firmly. The size entry is marked missing in some rows and otherwise reads once, few, many or a size class.

clone_size	v_call	j_call	d_call	cdr3_nt	cdr3_aa
NA	TRBV4-2	TRBJ2-1	NA	TGTGCCAGCAGCCAACTCCCGGGACTTTACAATGAGCAGTTCTTC	CASSQLPGLYNEQFF
NA	TRBV5-4	TRBJ1-2	TRBD1	TGTGCCAGCAGCGTTCCCGACAGGGAAAGGGGTGGCTACACCTTC	CASSVPDRERGGYTF
NA	TRBV13	TRBJ1-2	TRBD1	TGTGCCAGCAGCTTAGGACAGGGGGAGAACTATGGCTACACCTTC	CASSLGQGENYGYTF
NA	TRBV24-1	TRBJ2-7	TRBD2	TGTGCCCCCGGGGAGGGAAGCTACGAGCAGTACTTC	CAPGEGSYEQYF
NA	TRBV28	TRBJ1-5	NA	TGTGCCAGCAGTTCAATCCAAGCTAATCAGCCCCAGCATTTT	CASSSIQANQPQHF
NA	TRBV19	TRBJ2-5	NA	TGTGCCAGTACCCAGGGGTGGGGAGAGACCCAGTACTTC	CASTQGWGETQYF
NA	TRBV30	TRBJ1-2	TRBD1	TGTGCCTGGAGTCATAGGGGGACAGGTCTTTATGGCTACACCTTC	CAWSHRGTGLYGYTF
NA	TRBV6-5	TRBJ2-1	NA	TGTGCCAGCAGTTGGGTGAATAGCGCGAACAATGAGCAGTTCTTC	CASSWVNSANNEQFF
once	TRBV5-1	TRBJ1-1	NA	TGCGCCAGCAGCTCAACACAGGTGGACGGTAACCTTGAAGCTTTCTTT	CASSSTQVDGNLEAFF
NA	TRBV6-5	TRBJ1-1	TRBD1	TGTGCCAGCAGGGGACAGGGTCGGAACACTGAAGCTTTCTTT	CASRGQGRNTEAFF
NA	TRBV6-5	TRBJ2-3	TRBD2	TGTGCCGCCCGTACCGGCGGGGGAGCAGATACGCAGTATTTT	CAARTGGGADTQYF
NA	TRBV11-2	TRBJ1-5	TRBD1	TGTGCCAGCAGCTACCAGGGGGTCCCGGGGCAGCCCCAGCATTTT	CASSYQGVPGQPQHF
NA	TRBV11-2	TRBJ2-7	TRBD2	TGTGCCAGCAGCACCTTACGGGGGGGCCACTCCTACGAGCAGTACTTC	CASSTLRGGHSYEQYF
NA	TRBV29-1	TRBJ1-1	NA	TGCAGCGTTTGGGGGGGGCGGCGAAACACTGAAGCTTTCTTT	CSVWGGRRNTEAFF
NA	TRBV6-2/TRBV6-3	TRBJ1-5	NA	TGTGCCAGCAGTCATCCCTTAGGAGGGAACAATCAGCCCCAGCATTTT	CASSHPLGGNNQPQHF
NA	TRBV10-3	TRBJ2-2	TRBD2	TGTGCCATCAGTGAACGGGGGGGGCAAACCGGGGAGCTGTTTTTT	CAISERGGQTGELFF
NA	TRBV11-2	TRBJ2-7	TRBD2	TGTGCCAGCAGTCCAGAGGTAGCGGGGTTCTACGAGCAGTACTTC	CASSPEVAGFYEQYF
NA	TRBV24-1	TRBJ1-2	TRBD1	TGTGCCACCAGTGATGAGACAGGGGGGCACTATGGCTACACCTTC	CATSDETGGHYGYTF
NA	TRBV10-3	TRBJ2-5	TRBD2	TGTGCCATCAGCTCATCGGGAGGGAGTGAGACCCAGTACTTC	CAISSSGGSETQYF
NA	TRBV18	TRBJ2-7	NA	TGTGCCAGCTCAGACCTCGGTGGGAGCTCCTACGAGCAGTACTTC	CASSDLGGSSYEQYF
NA	TRBV19	TRBJ2-7	TRBD1	TGTGCCAGTAGTTTTACCGGGACAGGGACCTACGAGCAGTACTTC	CASSFTGTGTYEQYF
NA	TRBV5-1	TRBJ1-1	NA	TGCGCCAGCAGCTTGGGGAGGGGCGGAAACACTGAAGCTTTCTTT	CASSLGRGGNTEAFF
NA	TRBV3-1/TRBV3-2	TRBJ2-2	NA	TGTGCCAGCAGCCTCATGAACACCGGGGAGCTGTTTTTT	CASSLMNTGELFF
NA	TRBV10-3	TRBJ1-3	TRBD1	TGTGCCATCAGCATCACAGGGGTCGCCTCTGGAAACACCATATATTTT	CAISITGVASGNTIYF
NA	TRBV19	TRBJ1-5	NA	TGTGCCAGTAGTGCGGAAGGGGAGGGCAATCAGCCCCAGCATTTT	CASSAEGEGNQPQHF
NA	TRBV5-1	TRBJ1-6	NA	TGCGCCAGCAGCTTGGTAGGGGGGGCCGGGAATTCACCCCTCCACTTT	CASSLVGGAGNSPLHF
NA	TRBV5-1	TRBJ2-3	TRBD1	TGCGCCAGCAGCTTGGGACCACAGGGGGCAGATACGCAGTATTTT	CASSLGPQGADTQYF
NA	TRBV28	TRBJ1-2	NA	TGTGCCAGCAGCCACGGGGGGGTAATAGCTAACTATGGCTACACCTTC	CASSHGGVIANYGYTF
NA	TRBV19	TRBJ1-4	NA	TGTGCCAGTAGTCCGGGACTCACCAATGAAAAACTGTTTTTT	CASSPGLTNEKLFF
NA	TRBV3-1/TRBV3-2	TRBJ2-1	NA	TGTGCCAGCAGCCGCGGGGTTACGCAGTTCTTC	CASSRGVTQFF
NA	TRBV6-5	TRBJ1-2	NA	TGTGCCGGCACAAACCCATTGAGCTATGGCTACACCTTC	CAGTNPLSYGYTF
NA	TRBV11-2	TRBJ2-6	NA	TGTGCCAGCAGCTTAGATTCTCACTGGGCCAACGTCCTGACTTTC	CASSLDSHWANVLTF
NA	TRBV25-1	TRBJ1-2	NA	NA	CASSDFRGDGYTF